The clone carrying this T cell receptor (beta chain) was picked up many times. Its antigen is currently unknown. This entry belongs to a study of T cells in Graves' hyperthyroidism and ophthalmopathy. Overall study results and limits: Ophthalmopathy was model-predicted a median about 7.1 months pre-onset.

Hyperthyroidism was newly diagnosed in patients aged 18 to 65 (duration under 2 months). Diagnoses rested on clinical symptoms, serum thyroxine and TRAb, thyroid ultrasound and orbital computed tomography. RNA transcripts yielded amplified TCR beta CDR3 regions. Researchers ran a first-round RT-PCR on the TCR CDR3 using the HTBI primer set. TCRdb ran MiXCR on the multiplex PCR reads and lists one entry per CDR3 protein. In the table there are 300,000 to 350,000 distinct CDR3 sequences, approximately 18% of which are singletons. V lost 5 bases and J lost 6; bases outside the gene matches: 6. The CDR3 totals 14 residues. Germline assignment: CDR1 MNHNS and CDR2 SASEGT.

The TCR was taken from a woman between 50 and 59 years old with Graves' hyperthyroidism. The V gene is TRBV6-1, the J gene TRBJ2-3; 9 nucleotides align to TRBD1. The specimen was blood. In DNA form, the CDR3 reads TGTGCCAGCAGTTTACAGGGGGCAGGTGATACGCAGTATTTT. It is translated as CASSLQGAGDTQYF.